Presented here are 3 T cell receptor beta chains from one specimen sequenced in a study of OX40 agonist ivuxolimab in advanced cancers. Profiled with immunoSEQ multiplex PCR; TCRdb holds only in-frame clones, not every one. The repertoire holds approximately 50,000 clones, with 70% to 85% as singletons. Sequenced here: CD4+ or CD8+ T cells sorted from blood, sampled in a trial of the OX40 agonist ivuxolimab. Source of these receptors: an adult with an advanced solid tumor such as melanoma, head and neck, liver or kidney cancer.

This clone is a singleton in its sample. This chain links TRBV7-8 with TRBJ2-6, with D unresolved. In germline, CDR1 is SGHVS, CDR2 FQNEAQ. V was pared by 1 base and J by 0 bases, with 16 bases between. There are 19 residues in the CDR3. The DNA of the CDR3 is TGTGCCAGCAGCTTAGAAGCCGGCAGACTGAGCTCTGGGGCCAACGTCCTGACTTTC. Protein sequence: CASSLEAGRLSSGANVLTF.

This clone was seen only a few times. This chain uses TRBV19 with TRBJ1-1; possibly TRBD1 for D (5 bases). V was trimmed by 5 bases and J by 2 bases, leaving 9 bases between them. The CDR3 covers 13 residues. Germline CDR1 and CDR2: LNHDA and SQIVND (reference sequence). CDR3 sequence: CASSVGGNTEAFF. CDR3 nucleotide sequence: TGTGCCAGTAGTGTGGGGGGTAACACTGAAGCTTTCTTT.

There are a few counts of this clone. V is TRBV4-3 and J is TRBJ2-1; D is perhaps TRBD1 (5 bases). CDR1 is LGHNA, CDR2 YSLEER, per germline. This CDR3 has 18 amino acids. V lost 1 base and J lost 2, with 18 bases in between. Here the CDR3 DNA reads TGCGCCAGCAGCCAAGTCCAACAGGCAGCTGACCCCTACAATGAGCAGTTCTTC. Translated, it gives CASSQVQQAADPYNEQFF.